This T cell receptor beta chain was sequenced for a study of cytomegalovirus exposure and HLA in healthy donors. The PCR employed 60 Vbeta primers together with 13 Jbeta primers. TCRdb's table, derived via immunoSEQ multiplex PCR, lists solely in-frame clones and lacks some. There are 100,000 to 150,000 clones in the sample; approximately 83% occur only once, and about 1.2% lies in the top ten. Germline V gives CDR1 SEHNR, CDR2 FQNEAQ (reference sequence). CDR3 length equals 16 residues. V was clipped by 5 bases and J by 2 bases, with 16 bases between them. Healthy bone marrow donors supplied every sample.

The clonotype comes from a girl between 2 and 10 years old in good health and CMV-seronegative. The chain recombines TRBV7-9 with TRBJ2-1, with D possibly TRBD2 on 5 matching bases. Material: PBMCs. The CDR3 sequence is CASSPVTRRPYNEQFF. The DNA for the CDR3 is TGTGCCAGCAGCCCGGTTACTAGGCGCCCCTACAATGAGCAGTTCTTC. The complete variable domain, with remaining parts taken from reference TRBV7-9 and TRBJ2-1, reads DTGVSQNPRHKITKRGQNVTFRCDPISEHNRLYWYRQTLGQGPEFLTYFQNEAQLEKSRLLSDRFSAERPKGSFSTLEIQRTEQGDSAMYLCASSPVTRRPYNEQFFGPGTRLTVL.